This T cell receptor beta chain was retrieved from a study of T cell repertoires in cytomegalovirus infection. Looking at the study overall: Used in the study were CMV epitopes, some recently identified and HLA-C-restricted, others well-studied and HLA-B-restricted. Shared public TCR beta signatures pointed to both CMV infection and a matching HLA type.

Trimming left V 4 bases short and J 4 bases short, with 13 bases between. CDR3 length equals 14 residues. To note about this clonotype: Antigen: not known.

Study-level points and caveats: There were HLA-C-restricted CMV-specific TCR beta clonotypes dominating the ex vivo response.

Using its own MiXCR run on the reads, TCRdb lists one record per CDR3 protein. Of around 340,000 distinct CDR3 sequences detected, 25% to 30% appear once; the ten largest clones hold around 20%. Sequencing was performed on cultured PBMCs, taken from culture after CMV antigen stimulation. V is TRBV12-3 or TRBV12-4 and J is TRBJ1-1; no definite D call. This clonotype originated in a human donor in good health (CMV status not recorded). Some clones in this sample may be carry-over from other donors' samples. CDR3 protein: CASSSRESRTEAFF. CDR3 DNA sequence: TGTGCCAGCAGTTCAAGGGAATCTCGCACTGAAGCTTTCTTT.